These 7 T cell receptor beta chains originate from one sample sequenced in a study of T cells in Graves' hyperthyroidism and ophthalmopathy (dated by TCRdb to about 2019). Library preparation employed multiplex PCR. Sequencing used an Illumina HiSeq 2000. The TCR beta CDR3 regions were amplified from RNA transcripts. A first-round RT-PCR of the TCR CDR3 used the HTBI primer set with the Qiagen OneStep RT-PCR kit. TCRdb passed the public sequencing reads through fastp at Q25 and MiXCR, retaining productive beta sequences. Rows with a matching CDR3 protein are joined into one entry that keeps the most common DNA and genes. This sample holds under 350,000 distinct CDR3 sequences; roughly a fifth were observed only once. Under 55% of the sample is in the top ten clones. Source material: blood. The receptors shown here come from a woman in her 50s with Graves' hyperthyroidism.

This clonotype was seen only a few times. The gene calls are TRBV29-1 and TRBJ1-2; the D gene is possibly TRBD1 (5 bases). Germline values: CDR1 SQVTM, CDR2 ANQGSEA. The CDR3 is 13 amino acids. V shed 7 bases and J shed 5 bases, with 17 bases lying between them. The CDR3 DNA sequence: TGCAGCGCTGTCCTGCAGGGAGGTTATGGCTACACCTTC. It is translated as CSAVLQGGYGYTF.

This clonotype occurred a few times. This chain uses TRBV5-6 with TRBJ2-2; tentatively, D is TRBD1 or TRBD2 (5 bases each). The length of the CDR3 is 14 residues. The V end was cut by 3 bases, the J end by 5 bases, with 11 bases between. Per germline, CDR1 SGHDT and CDR2 YYEEEE. CDR3 amino acids: CASSSQGGTGELFF. The CDR3 DNA reads as TGTGCCAGCAGCTCCCAGGGCGGGACCGGGGAGCTGTTTTTT.

This clonotype appeared many times. The rearrangement links TRBV28 to TRBJ1-2; tentatively, D is TRBD1 (5 bases). V gave up 7 bases and J gave up 0 bases, with 9 bases separating them. Germline loops: CDR1 MDHEN, CDR2 SYDVKM. This CDR3 spans 13 amino acids. CDR3 sequence reads: CASNSGPNYGYTF. In nucleotides, the CDR3 is TGTGCCAGCAATTCAGGGCCTAACTATGGCTACACCTTC.

This clonotype was observed a handful of times. This chain uses TRBV19 with TRBJ2-5, with a possible D match to TRBD2 (6 bases). Germline values: CDR1 LNHDA, CDR2 SQIVND (reference sequence). The CDR3 totals 14 residues. Trimming pared 5 bases from V and 5 bases from J, leaving 15 bases between. The CDR3 sequence is CASSVKGLSETQYF. CDR3 DNA: TGTGCCAGTAGTGTGAAGGGACTCTCTGAGACCCAGTACTTC.

This clonotype came up many times. The gene calls are TRBV6-6 and TRBJ1-1; tentatively, D is TRBD1 (6 bases). The CDR3 sequence is 17 residues long. Germline V CDR1 and CDR2: MNHNY, SVGAGI (reference sequence). V dropped 0 bases and J dropped 1 base, with 15 bases sitting between them. CDR3: CASSYSLTGLGNTEAFF. The CDR3 DNA reads TGTGCCAGCAGTTACTCGTTGACAGGCCTGGGGAACACTGAAGCTTTCTTT.

This clonotype was observed at least ten times. CDR3 bases: TGTGCCAGCAGCCCTACAGGGGCCTATGGCTACACCTTC. Translation gives CASSPTGAYGYTF. The chain joins TRBV28 to TRBJ1-2; 7 positions match TRBD1. This CDR3 has 13 residues. Trimming cost V 6 bases and J 4 bases; bases outside gene matches: 5. Germline loops: CDR1 MDHEN, CDR2 SYDVKM.

This rearrangement joins TRBV3-1 to TRBJ2-2, with 9 positions matching TRBD1. J lost 6 bases, V lost 6 bases, and 8 bases had no gene match. Germline V gives CDR1 LGHDT, CDR2 YNNKEL (reference sequence). The CDR3 loop spans 15 amino acids. The CDR3 bases are TGTGCCAGCAGTCGCAGGACAGGGGTTCCCGGGGAGCTGTTTTTT. Translation gives CASSRRTGVPGELFF.